The text below deals with one TCR beta chain. No antigen is known for it. The CDR3 consists of 13 residues. From germline, CDR1 is MNHEY and CDR2 SVGAGI. V lost 8 bases and J lost 1, with 12 bases in between. The PCR employed 60 Vbeta primers together with 13 Jbeta primers. Assay: immunoSEQ multiplex PCR; the TCRdb copy retains only in-frame clones and omits some. The table includes about 180,000 clones, approximately 84% detected once. The data are from a study of cytomegalovirus exposure and HLA in healthy donors. Study-wide points: Highly shared sequence variants in one cluster were likely a sequencing artifact.

Sequenced sample: PBMCs. The TCR originated in a girl aged 5-17 years in good health and CMV-seropositive. This chain links TRBV6-5 with TRBJ2-7; TRBD1 might be the D (6 bases). The CDR3 coding sequence is TGTGCCAGCCAACAGGGTAGTTCCTACGAGCAGTACTTC. Its translation: CASQQGSSYEQYF.